This T cell receptor (beta chain) was identified in a study of blood T cell repertoires in COVID-19. Study information: The United States, Italy and Spain supplied acute and convalescent COVID-19 samples. T cells, B-cell-depleted T cells, or PBMCs supplied cDNA or gDNA.

As handled by the study authors: Using reference gene primer amplification, nucleated cell counts were estimated. Assay used: immunoSEQ multiplex PCR; TCRdb lists only in-frame clones, some missing. The DNA was the basis for D and trimming; V, J and clone size are from that table. The sample has 150,000 to 200,000 clones, over 85% seen once; the top ten hold 15% to 20%. Germline V CDR1 and CDR2: MNHEY, SVGAGI. Germline trimming cut 7 bases from V and 2 bases from J; bases unmatched to any gene: 8. The CDR3 sequence is 15 residues long. What was sequenced was peripheral blood. This TCR was sampled from a man aged 55 to 70 with active or convalescent COVID-19. The chain couples TRBV6-5 to TRBJ1-5; 7 bases map to TRBD1. The DNA of the CDR3 is TGTGCCAGCACCCCGAGAGGGGGCGGCAATCAGCCCCAGCATTTT. It translates to CASTPRGGGNQPQHF.